What follows describes a single T cell receptor beta chain. Since a much larger clone is just one base distant, this may be a read error. V dropped 3 bases and J dropped 5 bases, with 9 bases sitting between them. The CDR3 is 13 residues long. Germline-derived CDR1 and CDR2 are SGHNT and YENEEA. There were TCR beta CDR3 regions amplified from RNA transcripts. The HTBI set primed first-round TCR CDR3 RT-PCR. TCRdb recomputed calls from the multiplex PCR reads with MiXCR, one row per CDR3 protein. The data contain 690,000 or so distinct CDR3 sequences, about 17% of them singletons. The sample belongs to a study of T cells in Graves' hyperthyroidism and ophthalmopathy.

Sequencing used blood. This sequence was found in a woman aged 45-65 years with Graves' hyperthyroidism that later progressed to Graves' ophthalmopathy. The rearrangement uses TRBV11-3 and TRBJ2-3; no clear D gene. The CDR3 sequence: CASSFREIDTQYF. The CDR3 nucleotides read TGTGCCAGCAGCTTCCGAGAGATAGATACGCAGTATTTT.